This TCR beta chain was sequenced during a study of T cell changes during pregnancy in multiple sclerosis. V lost 4 bases, J lost 10 bases, and 4 bases lay in between. CDR3 size: 10 residues. Germline values: CDR1 SGHAT, CDR2 FQNNGV. Sequencing used immunoSEQ multiplex PCR; TCRdb keeps in-frame clones, though not all of them. The sample yields under 55,000 clones, approximately 90% seen once. This clone was seen a single time. This clonotype was sampled from a female donor with multiple sclerosis, enrolled in a pregnancy study. V gene TRBV11-2 combines with J gene TRBJ2-2, with D uncertain. Source: CD8+ T cells from peripheral blood mononuclear cells, taken after pregnancy. CDR3: CASSSMELFF. The CDR3 bases are TGTGCCAGCAGCTCAATGGAGCTGTTTTTT.